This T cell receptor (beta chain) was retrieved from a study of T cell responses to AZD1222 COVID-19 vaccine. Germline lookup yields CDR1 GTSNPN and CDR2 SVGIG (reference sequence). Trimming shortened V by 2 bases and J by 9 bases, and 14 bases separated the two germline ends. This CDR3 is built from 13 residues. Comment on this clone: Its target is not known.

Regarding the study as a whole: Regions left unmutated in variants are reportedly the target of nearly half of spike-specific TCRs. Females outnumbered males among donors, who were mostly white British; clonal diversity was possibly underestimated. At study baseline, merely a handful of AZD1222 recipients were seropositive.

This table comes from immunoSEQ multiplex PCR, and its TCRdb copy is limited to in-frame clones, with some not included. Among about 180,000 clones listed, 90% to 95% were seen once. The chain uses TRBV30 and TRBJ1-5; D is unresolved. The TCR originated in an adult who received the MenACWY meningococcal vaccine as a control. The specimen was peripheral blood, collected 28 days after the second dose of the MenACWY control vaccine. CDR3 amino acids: CAWSSTAPGPQHF. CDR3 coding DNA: TGTGCCTGGAGTTCTACAGCGCCAGGGCCCCAGCATTTT.